These 29 T cell receptor beta chains share one sample of origin, sequenced in a study of blood T cell repertoires in COVID-19. TCRdb's table, derived via immunoSEQ multiplex PCR, lists solely in-frame clones and lacks some. The table includes 75,000 or so clones, 84% detected once. The specimen was peripheral blood. The source is a man between 45 and 60 years old with acute or convalescent COVID-19.

This clone was recorded only once. This chain links TRBV4-3 with TRBJ1-5; 8 bases match TRBD1. The ends lost 0 bases at V and 3 bases at J; junction bases unmatched: 4. CDR3 size: 16 residues. Germline assignment: CDR1 LGHNA and CDR2 YSLEER. CDR3 region: CASSQDGQGDNQPQHF. Here the CDR3 DNA reads TGCGCCAGCAGCCAAGATGGACAGGGCGACAATCAGCCCCAGCATTTT.

V gene TRBV19 combines with J gene TRBJ1-2, with D unclear. The ends were cut back, 0 bases at V and 4 bases at J, with 9 bases in the middle. CDR1 and CDR2 from the germline V gene are LNHDA and SQIVND (reference sequence). The CDR3 is 14 amino acids. CDR3 coding DNA: TGTGCCAGTAGTATAGAACCGGTTCTCTATGGCTACACCTTC. Its protein product is CASSIEPVLYGYTF.

This chain joins TRBV13 and TRBJ2-7; 14 nucleotides match TRBD2. The J segment lost 9 bases and the V segment lost 3 bases, leaving 1 base of the junction unmatched. This CDR3 contains 13 residues. Germline V gene data show CDR1 as PRHDT and CDR2 as FYEKMQ (reference sequence). CDR3 in amino acids: CASSLGTSGRQYF. The CDR3 coding sequence is TGTGCCAGCAGCTTGGGGACTAGCGGGAGGCAGTACTTC.

This chain uses TRBV7-3 with TRBJ2-1; 12 nucleotides align to TRBD2. This CDR3 comprises 15 residues. Germline-derived CDR1 and CDR2 are SGHTA and FQGTGA. With V trimmed by 4 bases and J by 6 bases, 4 bases remained unmatched. The CDR3 here is CASSSSGGEINEQFF. In nucleotides, the CDR3 is TGTGCCAGCAGCTCTAGCGGGGGGGAAATCAATGAGCAGTTCTTC.

The V call is TRBV5-5, the J call TRBJ2-7, with D perhaps TRBD2 (5 bases). Per the germline V gene, CDR1 is SGHKS and CDR2 is YYEKEE (reference sequence). CDR3 length equals 12 residues. Trimming took 0 bases from V and 6 from J, leaving 7 bases between them. CDR3 in DNA: TGTGCCAGCAGCTTGGAGAGGGCCGAGCAGTACTTC. This codes for CASSLERAEQYF.

The genes are TRBV3-1 (or the pseudogene TRBV3-2) and TRBJ2-3; TRBD2 might be the D (7 bases). The V end was cut by 4 bases, the J end by 5 bases, with 16 bases between. This CDR3 has 15 residues. Germline values: CDR1 LGHDT, CDR2 YNNKEL (reference sequence). Here the CDR3 DNA reads TGTGCCAGCAGCCGGCGCGCGGGGGCCGGAGATACGCAGTATTTT. Protein sequence: CASSRRAGAGDTQYF.

V usage is TRBV12-5 and J usage is TRBJ2-6, with 12 nucleotides matching TRBD1. CDR3 length: 21 amino acids. Trimming took 5 bases from V and 1 from J; bases not matched to a gene: 15. Germline assignment: CDR1 LGHNT and CDR2 FRNRAP. The CDR3 nucleotides read TGTGCTAGTGGTAACCGGGACAGGGGGCTCCTCTACTCTTCTGGGGCCAACGTCCTGACTTTC. Translated, it gives CASGNRDRGLLYSSGANVLTF.

V gene TRBV19 combines with J gene TRBJ1-1, with 7 positions matching TRBD1. Germline V gene lookup returns CDR1 LNHDA and CDR2 SQIVND (reference sequence). J was trimmed by 1 base and V by 4 bases; bases with no gene match: 6. The CDR3 covers 15 residues. CDR3 coding DNA: TGTGCCAGTAGTAACCGCGGGACAGCGAACACTGAAGCTTTCTTT. Translation gives CASSNRGTANTEAFF.

The chain joins TRBV5-6 to TRBJ2-7; TRBD2 matches at 7 bases. The germline CDR1 and CDR2 sequences are SGHDT and YYEEEE. The CDR3 spans 13 residues. J gave up 2 bases and V 6 bases, and 5 bases lay outside the gene matches. CDR3 sequence: CASTMGGAYEQYF. In DNA form, the CDR3 reads TGTGCCAGCACAATGGGGGGGGCCTACGAGCAGTACTTC.

The rearrangement links TRBV24-1 to TRBJ2-3, with TRBD2 identical over 8 bases. This CDR3 comprises 13 residues. V shed 7 bases, J shed 5 bases, and the junction held 4 bases outside the gene matches. The germline V gene encodes CDR1 KGHDR and CDR2 SFDVKD. The CDR3 spells CATRGTRGDTQYF. The CDR3 nucleotides read TGTGCCACCAGGGGGACTAGGGGAGATACGCAGTATTTT.

This chain links TRBV30 with TRBJ1-5, with D perhaps TRBD1 (6 bases). The CDR3 is 12 residues long. The germline V gene encodes CDR1 GTSNPN and CDR2 SVGIG (reference sequence). The ends were cut back, 0 bases at V and 7 bases at J, with 7 bases in the middle. CDR3 bases: TGTGCCTGGAGTGTGGACAGACAGCCCCAGCATTTT. Protein product: CAWSVDRQPQHF.

A few counts support this clone. Here the CDR3 reads CASIPGGQGATEAFF. The CDR3 DNA is TGTGCCAGCATCCCAGGGGGACAGGGGGCCACTGAAGCTTTCTTT. V usage is TRBV6-5 and J usage is TRBJ1-1; 12 bases map to TRBD1. Germline V CDR1 and CDR2: MNHEY, SVGAGI. The junction had 7 bases not matched to a gene; V was cut back by 7 bases and J by 4 bases. The CDR3 contains 15 residues.

The chain joins TRBV9 to TRBJ2-7; perhaps TRBD1 as D (6 bases). The ends were cut back, 0 bases at V and 4 bases at J, with 14 bases in the middle. Germline CDR1 reads SGDLS; CDR2 reads YYNGEE. This CDR3 is built from 15 residues. The CDR3 sequence is CASSVGPGQMYEQYF. In nucleotides, the CDR3 is TGTGCCAGCAGCGTAGGCCCTGGACAGATGTACGAGCAGTACTTC.

The chain employs TRBV6-5 and TRBJ2-3, with 12 bases matching TRBD2. Trimming cost V 6 bases and J 7 bases; bases outside gene matches: 8. The CDR3 spans 15 residues. The germline V gene has CDR1 MNHEY and CDR2 SVGAGI. DNA for the CDR3: TGTGCCAGCAGCCGGGCTAGCGGGGGGGCATATACGCAGTATTTT. Its protein is CASSRASGGAYTQYF.

This chain uses TRBV3-1 (or the pseudogene TRBV3-2) with TRBJ1-2; 10 bases align to TRBD1. The CDR3 loop spans 15 amino acids. Trimming at V came to 3 bases and at J to 2 bases, leaving 3 bases not matched to a gene. In germline, CDR1 is LGHDT, CDR2 YNNKEL (reference sequence). CDR3 in amino acids: CASSHRQGANYGYTF. The CDR3 DNA sequence: TGTGCCAGCAGCCACCGACAGGGGGCCAACTATGGCTACACCTTC.

The chain uses TRBV3-1 (or the pseudogene TRBV3-2) and TRBJ2-5; the D gene is possibly TRBD2 (5 bases). The CDR3 runs to 12 residues. Germline V gene data show CDR1 as LGHDT and CDR2 as YNNKEL (reference sequence). V was trimmed by 1 base and J by 5 bases, leaving 5 bases between them. CDR3 nucleotides: TGTGCCAGCAGCCAAGCGGGGGAGACCCAGTACTTC. Translated, it gives CASSQAGETQYF.

The chain is built from TRBV4-3 and TRBJ2-1; 11 nucleotides match TRBD2. Germline V lookup: CDR1 LGHNA, CDR2 YSLEER. J gave up 3 bases and V 4 bases, and 2 bases lay outside the gene matches. There are 15 residues in the CDR3. Here the CDR3 DNA reads TGCGCCAGCAGCCGCGGGACTAGCGGCTACAATGAGCAGTTCTTC. It is translated as CASSRGTSGYNEQFF.

This rearrangement joins TRBV24-1 to TRBJ1-5, with 7 bases that match TRBD1. CDR1 KGHDR and CDR2 SFDVKD come from the germline V gene. Losses at the gene ends were 4 bases for V and 8 bases for J; bases not matched to a gene: 7. This CDR3 is 14 amino acids long. Here the CDR3 reads CATSETGTWEPQHF. In nucleotides, the CDR3 is TGTGCCACCAGTGAGACAGGGACTTGGGAGCCCCAGCATTTT.

V usage is TRBV5-1 and J usage is TRBJ2-7, with D hard to call. The CDR3 consists of 12 residues. The ends were cut back, 5 bases at V and 0 bases at J, with 6 bases in the middle. CDR1 and CDR2 (germline): SGHRS, YFSETQ. CDR3 DNA: TGCGCCAGCAGGCAGTACTCCTACGAGCAGTACTTC. This codes for CASRQYSYEQYF.

The chain couples TRBV5-1 to TRBJ1-2, with 9 bases identical to TRBD1. The junction had 11 bases not matched to a gene; V was cut back by 4 bases and J by 4 bases. The CDR3 is 16 amino acids. Germline assignment: CDR1 SGHRS and CDR2 YFSETQ. CDR3 DNA sequence: TGCGCCAGCAGCCAACCCGGGACAGGGTCCGTCTATGGCTACACCTTC. Its translation is CASSQPGTGSVYGYTF.

This clone was seen only a few times. The chain uses TRBV6-5 and TRBJ1-3, with unresolved D. Deletions cut 7 bases from V and 4 bases from J, with 5 bases between. The CDR3 is 11 residues long. The V gene's germline CDR1 is MNHEY and CDR2 SVGAGI. The CDR3 DNA follows: TGTGCCAGCACCCTAGGAAACACCATATATTTT. Protein: CASTLGNTIYF.

This chain joins TRBV24-1 and TRBJ2-7; D is perhaps TRBD2 (6 bases). Germline V CDR1 and CDR2: KGHDR, SFDVKD. Trimming took 5 bases from V and 2 from J, leaving 9 bases between them. This CDR3 comprises 13 residues. The CDR3 DNA reads TGTGCCACCAGTGGGTCGGGGGCCTACGAGCAGTACTTC. Its translation is CATSGSGAYEQYF.

This clone was detected once. The V and J genes are TRBV5-1 and TRBJ2-5; a possible D gene is TRBD2 (5 bases). Germline CDR1 and CDR2: SGHRS and YFSETQ. V was cut by 4 bases and J by 1 base, with 11 bases left in between. This CDR3 has 14 amino acids. CDR3 nucleotides: TGCGCCAGCAGCCCCGGGGTTTTCCAAGAGACCCAGTACTTC. Its translation is CASSPGVFQETQYF.

The CDR3 protein is CAISGLAEYNEQFF. The CDR3 DNA reads TGTGCCATCAGTGGACTAGCAGAATACAATGAGCAGTTCTTC. The V and J genes are TRBV10-3 and TRBJ2-1; 7 bases fit TRBD2. CDR1 is ENHRY, CDR2 SYGVKD, per germline. CDR3 length: 14 amino acids. V trimming: 4 bases; J trimming: 4 bases; junction bases outside the gene matches: 4.

This chain connects TRBV7-9 to TRBJ2-1; 8 bases align to TRBD2. The CDR3 runs 19 residues. Per the germline V gene, CDR1 is SEHNR and CDR2 is FQNEAQ (reference sequence). With V trimmed by 4 bases and J by 0 bases, 14 bases remained unmatched. CDR3 sequence (DNA): TGTGCCAGCAGCTCCAACCCCGTCCTACTAGCGGACTCCTACAATGAGCAGTTCTTC. It is translated as CASSSNPVLLADSYNEQFF.

Concerning this clone itself: The sample has other DNA sequences that encode this CDR3 too. The chain couples TRBV28 to TRBJ1-4, with 9 bases lining up with TRBD1. Germline loops: CDR1 MDHEN, CDR2 SYDVKM. Trimming cost V 8 bases and J 5 bases; bases outside gene matches: 9. The CDR3 loop spans 15 amino acids. DNA for the CDR3: TGTGCCAGCTCACCGCCGGGACAGGGAAATGAAAAACTGTTTTTT. The encoded protein is CASSPPGQGNEKLFF.

There are a few counts of this clone. This sequence joins TRBV7-2 and TRBJ1-3; 7 nucleotides agree with TRBD1. Germline values: CDR1 SGHTA, CDR2 FQGNSA. This CDR3 comprises 16 residues. The ends lost 5 bases at V and 8 bases at J; junction bases unmatched: 15. CDR3 amino acids: CASSALDDREEDTIYF. The CDR3 region has the DNA TGTGCCAGCAGCGCCTTAGACGACAGGGAAGAGGACACCATATATTTT.

This chain joins TRBV7-6 and TRBJ2-4; TRBD1 might be the D (5 bases). Trimming pared 2 bases from V and 11 bases from J, leaving 19 bases between. The CDR3 is 15 amino acids. Germline V gene data show CDR1 as SGHVS and CDR2 as FNYEAQ. The CDR3 DNA is TGTGCCAGCAGCTTACCGTGGCAGGGTGAACCGGTTCAGTACTTC. This translates into CASSLPWQGEPVQYF.

This chain joins TRBV5-4 and TRBJ2-1, with a possible D match to TRBD2 (6 bases). The CDR3 is 13 residues long. Germline loops: CDR1 SGHNT, CDR2 YYREEE (reference sequence). Trimming took off 4 bases at V and 6 bases at J, with 11 bases between the two ends. CDR3 sequence reads: CASSIGTSNEQFF. The CDR3 coding sequence is TGTGCCAGCAGCATCGGGACTTCCAATGAGCAGTTCTTC.